The 21 T cell receptor beta chains in this list originate from one sample, sequenced in a study of T cell responses to AZD1222 COVID-19 vaccine (dated by TCRdb to the early 2020s). In the paper's terms, the time point label means: baseline before first vaccination. The library was obtained by the immunoSEQ multiplex PCR assay. TCRdb obtained this table from immuneACCESS and retained in-frame rearrangements with V and J assigned. These tables miss some clones; where compared with another copy, unresolved V genes account for less than half of the shortfall, and the remainder is unexplained. The sample yields approximately 160,000 clones; 93% were counted once. The top ten hold approximately 1% of the sample. The source material was peripheral blood, sampled on day 0 of AZD1222 vaccination. The receptors here all came from an adult in good health.

The rearrangement uses TRBV10-1 and TRBJ2-1, with D perhaps matching TRBD1 (6 bases). Germline CDR1 is WNHNN and CDR2 is SYGVQD (reference sequence). The CDR3 has 15 amino acids. Trimming cost V 6 bases and J 5 bases, with 17 bases left between them. CDR3 residues: CASRAGQAGDNEQFF. As DNA, the CDR3 is TGCGCCAGCAGGGCGGGCCAAGCAGGGGACAATGAGCAGTTCTTC.

This clone is a singleton in its sample. This chain links TRBV30 with TRBJ1-4, with TRBD1 identical over 11 bases. V lost 5 bases and J lost 4; bases outside the gene matches: 3. This CDR3 has 14 amino acids. Germline V gene data show CDR1 as GTSNPN and CDR2 as SVGIG (reference sequence). CDR3 amino acids: CAWGGQGVNEKLFF. Written as DNA, the CDR3 is TGTGCCTGGGGGGGACAGGGGGTTAATGAAAAACTGTTTTTT.

This chain links TRBV12-5 with TRBJ1-1; TRBD1 matches at 7 bases. Trimming at V came to 6 bases and at J to 10 bases, leaving 11 bases not matched to a gene. Looked up from germline, CDR1 is LGHNT and CDR2 is FRNRAP. This CDR3 comprises 13 residues. The CDR3 loop is CASGPRLGGAAFF. The CDR3 coding sequence is TGTGCTAGTGGCCCCCGACTAGGGGGCGCAGCTTTCTTT.

The chain is built from TRBV29-1 and TRBJ1-1; no definite D call. The CDR3 has 13 amino acids. V lost 0 bases to trimming and J lost 0 bases, with 5 bases between them. Germline lookup yields CDR1 SQVTM and CDR2 ANQGSEA. CDR3 coding DNA: TGCAGCGTTGAAGATGGAGTGAACACTGAAGCTTTCTTT. As protein: CSVEDGVNTEAFF.

The chain couples TRBV18 to TRBJ2-7, with D uncertain. This CDR3 has 14 residues. Germline V CDR1 and CDR2: KGHSH, LQKENI. Trimming left V 0 bases short and J 1 base short, with 7 bases between. The CDR3 DNA reads as TGTGCCAGCTCACCACCACGGCTATCCTACGAGCAGTACTTC. This encodes CASSPPRLSYEQYF.

The CDR3 spells CSVVSRQSNEKLFF. CDR3 bases: TGCAGCGTTGTATCTCGGCAGTCTAATGAAAAACTGTTTTTT. V usage is TRBV29-1 and J usage is TRBJ1-4; D unclear. The CDR3 totals 14 residues. Trimming took 4 bases from V and 3 from J, leaving 12 bases between them. The V gene's germline CDR1 is SQVTM and CDR2 ANQGSEA.

The chain has TRBV21-1 and TRBJ2-1. TRBV21-1 counts as a pseudogene. The CDR3 is made up of 16 amino acids. As DNA, the CDR3 is TGTGCCAGCAGCAAAGCGGTCGGCAGCTCCTACAATGAGCAGTTCTTC. Its translation is CASSKAVGSSYNEQFF.

J is TRBJ1-5 and V is TRBV19, with D unresolved. In germline, CDR1 is LNHDA, CDR2 SQIVND (reference sequence). V was shortened by 2 bases and J by 2 bases, with 13 bases between the two germline ends. This CDR3 region has 16 residues. The CDR3 region has the DNA TGTGCCAGTAGTATACTCCCGGCCGGTGGCAATCAGCCCCAGCATTTT. Encoded protein: CASSILPAGGNQPQHF.

V gene TRBV18 combines with J gene TRBJ1-5, with no clear D. Trimming cost V 3 bases and J 0 bases, with 9 bases left between them. Germline CDR1 KGHSH, CDR2 LQKENI. This CDR3 spans 15 amino acids. DNA for the CDR3: TGTGCCAGCTCACCGATGGGAAGTAGCAATCAGCCCCAGCATTTT. Translating gives CASSPMGSSNQPQHF.

The chain carries TRBV9 and TRBJ1-4; weak D call: TRBD1 (5 bases). The V end was cut by 4 bases, the J end by 2 bases, with 12 bases between. This CDR3 has 15 residues. Germline V gene data show CDR1 as SGDLS and CDR2 as YYNGEE. For the CDR3, the DNA is TGTGCCAGCAGCTCCCGGGGGTATACTAATGAAAAACTGTTTTTT. Encoded protein: CASSSRGYTNEKLFF.

The chain couples TRBV15 to TRBJ2-5; 11 nucleotides align to TRBD1. The V segment lost 2 bases and the J segment 2 bases; nucleotides outside the gene matches: 7. Per the germline V gene, CDR1 is LNHNV and CDR2 is YYDKDF (reference sequence). The CDR3 has 17 residues. In DNA, the CDR3 is TGTGCCACCAGCAGAAATCCGGGACAGGGGGTTCAAGAGACCCAGTACTTC. It codes for CATSRNPGQGVQETQYF.

This clone was found once. This chain links TRBV5-1 with TRBJ1-5; D is unresolved. Trimming left V 0 bases short and J 5 bases short, with 9 bases between. Per germline, CDR1 SGHRS and CDR2 YFSETQ. The length of the CDR3 is 14 residues. Here the CDR3 reads CASSLEGSDQPQHF. CDR3 bases: TGCGCCAGCAGCTTGGAAGGGTCGGATCAGCCCCAGCATTTT.

Regarding this clone: An end of the junction does not agree with germline; a read error may underlie this. This sequence joins TRBV5-1 and TRBJ2-2; 8 bases align to TRBD2. Germline V gene data show CDR1 as SGHRS and CDR2 as YFSETQ. CDR3 size: 16 residues. CDR3 sequence reads: CASSLDSGANTGVLFF. The DNA for the CDR3 is TGCGCCAGCAGCTTGGATAGCGGGGCGAACACCGGGGTGCTGTTTTTT.

The genes are TRBV7-8 and TRBJ1-3; 7 bases line up with TRBD1. Trimming removed 3 bases from V and 0 bases from J; junction bases left unmatched: 8. CDR3 size: 17 residues. Germline CDR1 and CDR2: SGHVS and FQNEAQ. The CDR3 loop reads CASSLGDSFYSGNTIYF. As DNA, the CDR3 is TGTGCCAGCAGCTTGGGGGACAGCTTCTACTCTGGAAACACCATATATTTT.

The chain has TRBV4-3 and TRBJ1-2; D unclear. V lost 0 bases and J 8 bases, leaving 13 bases between the germline ends. CDR1 is LGHNA and CDR2 is YSLEER in the germline V gene. CDR3 length: 14 residues. Written as DNA, the CDR3 is TGCGCCAGCAGCCAAGATACAAGCGTAGGCGGCTACACCTTC. Residues: CASSQDTSVGGYTF.

The chain combines TRBV10-2 with TRBJ1-3; D is ambiguous. Deletions cut 6 bases from V and 0 bases from J, with 9 bases between. The CDR3 consists of 14 residues. Germline CDR1 and CDR2: WSHSY and SAAADI. CDR3 sequence: CASRDGGSGNTIYF. The CDR3 coding sequence is TGCGCCAGCAGGGACGGAGGCTCTGGAAACACCATATATTTT.

The chain couples TRBV18 to TRBJ1-1, with TRBD1 as a possible D gene (6 bases). Germline CDR1 KGHSH, CDR2 LQKENI. V gave up 1 base and J gave up 7 bases, with 7 bases separating them. The CDR3 extends over 12 amino acids. The CDR3 region has the DNA TGTGCCAGCTCACCACAGGGGGTTGAAGCTTTCTTT. Amino acids: CASSPQGVEAFF.

DNA of the CDR3: TGTGCCAGCAGTGAAGCCTACGAGCAGTACTTC. It encodes CASSEAYEQYF. The gene calls are TRBV7-9 and TRBJ2-7; D ambiguous. Trimming pared 6 bases from V and 2 bases from J, leaving 5 bases between. The germline V gene encodes CDR1 SEHNR and CDR2 FQNEAQ (reference sequence). The CDR3 totals 11 residues.

V gene TRBV2 combines with J gene TRBJ2-4; TRBD2 might be the D (6 bases). The V gene's germline CDR1 is SNHLY and CDR2 FYNNEI. The CDR3 length is 11 residues. Trimming removed 11 bases from V and 3 bases from J, with 8 bases in between. The CDR3, as DNA: TGTGCCGTCGGGGGCAAAAACATTCAGTACTTC. This codes for CAVGGKNIQYF. Complete variable domain (other parts from reference TRBV2 and TRBJ2-4): EPEVTQTPSHQVTQMGQEVILRCVPISNHLYFYWYRQILGQKVEFLVSFYNNEISEKSEIFDDQFSVERPDGSNFTLKIRSTKLEDSAMYFCAVGGKNIQYFGAGTRLSVL.

The rearrangement uses TRBV3-1 (or the pseudogene TRBV3-2) and TRBJ2-3; D perhaps matches TRBD2 (6 bases). Germline values: CDR1 LGHDT, CDR2 YNNKEL (reference sequence). Trimming shortened V by 1 base and J by 7 bases, and 9 bases separated the two germline ends. CDR3 length equals 13 residues. As DNA, the CDR3 is TGTGCCAGCAGCCAAGGGACTACCCATACGCAGTATTTT. It specifies CASSQGTTHTQYF.

Of note for this clone: One end of the junction varies from germline; a read error may be responsible. The rearrangement uses TRBV7-9 and TRBJ1-6, with D tentatively TRBD1 (5 bases). The CDR3 contains 12 residues. Germline assignment: CDR1 SEHNR and CDR2 FQNEAQ (reference sequence). The CDR3 bases are TGTGCCAGCGGCTTAGGGACGAAAACCCTCCACTTT. This encodes CASGLGTKTLHF.